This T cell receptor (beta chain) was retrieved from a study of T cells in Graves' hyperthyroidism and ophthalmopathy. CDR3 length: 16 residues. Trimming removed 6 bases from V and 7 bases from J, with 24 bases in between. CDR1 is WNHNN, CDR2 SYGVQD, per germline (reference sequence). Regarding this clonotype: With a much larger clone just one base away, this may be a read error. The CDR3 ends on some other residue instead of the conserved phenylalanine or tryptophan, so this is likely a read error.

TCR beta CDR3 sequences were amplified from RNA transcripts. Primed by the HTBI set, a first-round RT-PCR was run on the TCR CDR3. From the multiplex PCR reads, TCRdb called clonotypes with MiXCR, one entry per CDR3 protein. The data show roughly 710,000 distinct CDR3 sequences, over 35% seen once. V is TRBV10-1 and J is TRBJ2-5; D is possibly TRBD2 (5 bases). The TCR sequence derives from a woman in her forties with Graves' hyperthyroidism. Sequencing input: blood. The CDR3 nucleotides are TGCGCCAGCAGCCCCGTTACCGGGGTCGGATCAGGGACCCAGTACATC. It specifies CASSPVTGVGSGTQYI.